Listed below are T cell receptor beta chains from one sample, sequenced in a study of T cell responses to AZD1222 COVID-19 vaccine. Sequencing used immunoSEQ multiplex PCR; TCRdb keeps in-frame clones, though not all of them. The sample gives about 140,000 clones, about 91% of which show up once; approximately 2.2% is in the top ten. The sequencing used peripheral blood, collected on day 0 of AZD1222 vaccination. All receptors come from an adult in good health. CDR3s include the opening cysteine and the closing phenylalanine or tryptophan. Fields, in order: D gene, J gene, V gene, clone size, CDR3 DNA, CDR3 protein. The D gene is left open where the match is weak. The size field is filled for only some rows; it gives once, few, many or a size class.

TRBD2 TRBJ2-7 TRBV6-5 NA TGTGCCAGCAGTTCTCTAGCGGGAGGGCGATCCTACGAGCAGTACTTC CASSSLAGGRSYEQYF
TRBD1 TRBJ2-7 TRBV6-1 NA TGTGCCAGCAGGAATGGACAGGGTTCCTACGAGCAGTACTTC CASRNGQGSYEQYF
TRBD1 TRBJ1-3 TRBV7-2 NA TGTGCCAGCACGAACAGGGGGCTTGGAAACACCATATATTTT CASTNRGLGNTIYF
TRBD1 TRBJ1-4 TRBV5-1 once TGCGCCAGCAGCGTGTCGCAGGGGGCTAATGAAAAACTGTTTTTT CASSVSQGANEKLFF
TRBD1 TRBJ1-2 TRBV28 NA TGTGCCAGCAGTTCGGGTACGGGACAGGGAATTATCGTTGGCTACACCTTC CASSSGTGQGIIVGYTF
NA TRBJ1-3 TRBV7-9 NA TGTGCCAGCAGCTTAAACAAGGCAGGGGAGTCCTCTGGAAACACCATATATTTT CASSLNKAGESSGNTIYF
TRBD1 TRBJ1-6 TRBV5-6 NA TGTGCCAGCAGCTTGGGACAGGGATATGGATCACCCCTCCACTTT CASSLGQGYGSPLHF
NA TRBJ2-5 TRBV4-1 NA TGCGCCAGCAGTAAACCCGGGGAACAAGAGACCCAGTACTTC CASSKPGEQETQYF
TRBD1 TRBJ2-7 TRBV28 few TGTGCCAGCAGTTTTTTAGGACAGGTTCCCTACGAGCAGTACTTC CASSFLGQVPYEQYF
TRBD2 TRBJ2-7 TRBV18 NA TGTGCCAGCTCCTACCTAGCGGGTTACGAGCAGTACTTC CASSYLAGYEQYF
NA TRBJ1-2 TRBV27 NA TGTGCCAGCAGTTCCTGGGGCAATTCGGATGGCTACACCTTC CASSSWGNSDGYTF